This T cell receptor beta chain was recorded in a study of Ad26.COV2.S vaccination and SARS-CoV-2 variants. As for the study in general: Donor participated within the Ad26.COV2.S arm of the COV1001 trial. Once or twice, 56 days apart, Ad26.COV2.S was delivered intramuscularly. Study-level findings and limits: Vaccine recipients had higher spike-specific TCR breadth than placebo recipients.

The CDR3 sequence is 15 residues long. J was trimmed by 7 bases and V by 3 bases; bases with no gene match: 6. Per germline, CDR1 LNHDA and CDR2 SQIVND (reference sequence). Note on this clone: Its antigen is still unknown.

Treatment specified: roughly 19 received Ad26.COV2.S at low or high dose, single or two shots; a few received placebo; per-sample allocation not given. All samples were drawn on day 63, counting from the first vaccine or placebo injection. Repertoires were generated with immunoSEQ multiplex PCR, while TCRdb's copy carries only in-frame clones and drops some. Of about 480,000 clones in the sample, roughly 87% were seen once. The TCR sequence derives from a person aged 18-60 years who received the Ad26.COV2.S COVID-19 vaccine or a placebo. The chain links TRBV19 to TRBJ2-1; 10 bases match TRBD2. The specimen comprised peripheral blood, sampled in a trial of Ad26.COV2.S vaccine versus placebo. DNA for the CDR3: TGTGCCAGTAGTATTAGAACTAGCGGGATAAATGAGCAGTTCTTC. It translates to CASSIRTSGINEQFF.